Below are 29 T cell receptor beta chains sequenced from a single sample in a study of T-cell reconstitution after alpha-beta-depleted transplantation in children. Unique molecular identifiers were incorporated during preparation of the TCRbeta library. Via MiXCR, TCRdb re-called the PCR reads, giving one row per CDR3 protein. The table has fewer than 500,000 distinct CDR3 sequences, 43% seen once. The sample consisted of PBMCs, taken before TCRalphabeta/CD19-depleted stem cell transplant. Every receptor here comes from a girl aged 2 to 9 with aplastic anemia, due to receive a stem cell transplant.

The rearrangement uses TRBV7-2 and TRBJ2-3, with D perhaps TRBD2 (5 bases). Per the germline V gene, CDR1 is SGHTA and CDR2 is FQGNSA. This CDR3 is 15 amino acids long. Deletions cut 5 bases from V and 6 bases from J, with 18 bases between. This CDR3 is CASSPGLRSGDTQYF. The CDR3 nucleotides read TGTGCCAGCAGCCCCGGGCTCCGATCGGGGGATACGCAGTATTTT.

This clonotype was observed many times. The chain recombines TRBV5-6 with TRBJ2-1, with TRBD2 matching 7 bases. With 5 bases clipped from V and 3 bases from J, the junction kept 5 bases outside the gene matches. CDR3 length: 14 amino acids. The V gene's germline CDR1 is SGHDT and CDR2 YYEEEE. CDR3 bases: TGTGCCAGCAGGGCGGGACTATACTACAATGAGCAGTTCTTC. Protein sequence: CASRAGLYYNEQFF.

The rearrangement uses TRBV10-3 and TRBJ2-3; D might be TRBD1 (6 bases). V was clipped by 2 bases and J by 1 base, with 10 bases between them. The CDR3 consists of 15 residues. Germline V CDR1 and CDR2: ENHRY, SYGVKD. The CDR3 sequence is CAISELGAGTDTQYF. DNA for the CDR3: TGTGCCATCAGTGAGCTGGGGGCGGGCACAGATACGCAGTATTTT.

The gene calls are TRBV20-1 and TRBJ1-5; no reliable D call. This CDR3 is built from 14 residues. The V gene lost 0 bases and the J gene lost 0 bases, with 6 bases spanning the gap. CDR1 and CDR2 from the germline V gene are DFQATT and SNEGSKA (reference sequence). CDR3 sequence reads: CSARDGYSNQPQHF. In DNA form, the CDR3 reads TGCAGTGCTAGAGATGGGTATAGCAATCAGCCCCAGCATTTT.

This chain connects TRBV29-1 to TRBJ2-3; no clear D gene. The CDR3 totals 16 residues. Per the germline V gene, CDR1 is SQVTM and CDR2 is ANQGSEA. Trimming pared 6 bases from V and 2 bases from J, leaving 21 bases between. The chain's CDR3 is CSVRFLGWDITDTQYF. As DNA, the CDR3 is TGCAGCGTGCGTTTTCTTGGTTGGGATATCACAGATACGCAGTATTTT.

The chain recombines TRBV2 with TRBJ2-3; tentative D call: TRBD1 (7 bases). CDR3 length: 15 amino acids. The V end was cut by 4 bases, the J end by 4 bases, with 15 bases between. The germline gives CDR1 SNHLY, CDR2 FYNNEI. This chain's CDR3 is CASSVGGGRADTQYF. CDR3 DNA sequence: TGTGCCAGCAGTGTCGGAGGGGGCAGGGCAGATACGCAGTATTTT.

This chain links TRBV4-3 with TRBJ2-3, with D unclear. This CDR3 has 17 residues. The V end was cut by 0 bases, the J end by 2 bases, with 15 bases between. Germline V CDR1 and CDR2: LGHNA, YSLEER. CDR3 amino acids: CASSQDSPRLYTDTQYF. CDR3 DNA: TGCGCCAGCAGCCAAGATTCCCCCCGGCTATACACAGATACGCAGTATTTT.

The sample holds many counts of this clonotype. This chain uses TRBV6-2 or TRBV6-3 with TRBJ2-1; D not resolved. CDR3 length equals 11 residues. Germline loops: CDR1 MNHEY, CDR2 SVGEGT. Trimming shortened V by 6 bases and J by 11 bases, and 11 bases separated the two germline ends. The CDR3 region has the DNA TGTGCCAGCAGCTACCCTTTTAAGCAGTTCTTC. Amino acid sequence: CASSYPFKQFF.

As to this clonotype: At one end the junction does not follow the germline gene, possibly because of a read error. The V gene is TRBV29-1, the J gene TRBJ2-4; a weak D match, TRBD1 (6 bases). The CDR3 runs 13 residues. In germline, CDR1 is SQVTM, CDR2 ANQGSEA. The CDR3 bases are TGCAGCGTGGAAGACAGGCCCAAAAACATTCAGTACTTC. Translated, it gives CSVEDRPKNIQYF. The full variable domain, completed using reference TRBV29-1 and TRBJ2-4, is SAVISQKPSRDICQRGTSLTIQCQVDSQVTMMFWYRQQPGQSLTLIATANQGSEATYESGFVIDKFPISRPNLTFSTLTVSNMSPEDSSIYLCSVEDRPKNIQYFGAGTRLSVL.

The gene calls are TRBV7-9 and TRBJ2-7, with 9 nucleotides matching TRBD1. Germline CDR1 and CDR2: SEHNR and FQNEAQ (reference sequence). The CDR3 has 15 amino acids. Losses at the gene ends were 5 bases for V and 2 bases for J; bases not matched to a gene: 7. The CDR3 region is CASSLRTGETYEQYF. The CDR3 region has the DNA TGTGCCAGCAGCCTCCGGACAGGGGAGACCTACGAGCAGTACTTC.

In its sample, this clonotype was seen a few times. The chain links TRBV19 to TRBJ2-2, with D tentatively TRBD1 (5 bases). CDR1 is LNHDA and CDR2 is SQIVND in the germline V gene (reference sequence). V lost 8 bases and J lost 4, with 17 bases in between. The CDR3 consists of 15 residues. CDR3 nucleotide sequence: TGTGCCAGTGAAACGGCGCAGGGTGCCACCGGGGAGCTGTTTTTT. Translation gives CASETAQGATGELFF. Full variable domain (remainder filled in from reference TRBV19 and TRBJ2-2): DGGITQSPKYLFRKEGQNVTLSCEQNLNHDAMYWYRQDPGQGLRLIYYSQIVNDFQKGDIAEGYSVSREKKESFPLTVTSAQKNPTAFYLCASETAQGATGELFFGEGSRLTVL.

The sample holds many counts of this clonotype. The chain links TRBV12-3 or TRBV12-4 to TRBJ2-1; D gene ambiguous. The CDR3 covers 14 residues. The ends were cut back, 3 bases at V and 0 bases at J, with 6 bases in the middle. The CDR3 DNA follows: TGTGCCAGCAGTTTTCCCAGCTCCTACAATGAGCAGTTCTTC. Amino acid sequence: CASSFPSSYNEQFF.

This clonotype showed up just a few times. The chain combines TRBV7-2 with TRBJ2-1; D is ambiguous. V was clipped by 1 base and J by 0 bases, with 7 bases between them. The CDR3 extends over 15 amino acids. Looked up from germline, CDR1 is SGHTA and CDR2 is FQGNSA. CDR3 protein: CASSLGFSSYNEQFF. The CDR3 bases are TGTGCCAGCAGCTTAGGGTTCTCCTCCTACAATGAGCAGTTCTTC.

The genes are TRBV3-1 and TRBJ2-7, with TRBD2 matching 7 bases. V shed 10 bases and J 5 bases; nucleotides not matched to a gene: 14. This CDR3 has 14 residues. Germline assignment: CDR1 LGHDT and CDR2 YNNKEL (reference sequence). CDR3 protein: CATGQREGRNEQYF. As DNA, the CDR3 is TGTGCCACGGGTCAGAGGGAGGGCCGGAACGAGCAGTACTTC.

The chain is built from TRBV5-1 and TRBJ2-1; D gene uncertain. The V end was cut by 1 base, the J end by 0 bases, with 8 bases between. There are 15 residues in the CDR3. CDR1 and CDR2 (germline): SGHRS, YFSETQ. CDR3 sequence: CASSLSTGSYNEQFF. In nucleotides, the CDR3 is TGCGCCAGCAGCTTGTCAACTGGCTCCTACAATGAGCAGTTCTTC. Full variable domain (missing parts from reference TRBV5-1 and TRBJ2-1): KAGVTQTPRYLIKTRGQQVTLSCSPISGHRSVSWYQQTPGQGLQFLFEYFSETQRNKGNFPGRFSGRQFSNSRSEMNVSTLELGDSALYLCASSLSTGSYNEQFFGPGTRLTVL.

V and J are TRBV20-1 and TRBJ2-5; D is possibly TRBD2 (6 bases). Germline V gene lookup returns CDR1 DFQATT and CDR2 SNEGSKA (reference sequence). V was pared by 7 bases and J by 3 bases, with 15 bases between. The length of the CDR3 is 13 residues. This CDR3 reads CSVGRGGEETQYF. CDR3 sequence (DNA): TGCAGTGTAGGGCGGGGAGGCGAAGAGACCCAGTACTTC.

The rearrangement uses TRBV5-1 and TRBJ2-3; 7 bases fit TRBD2. CDR1 and CDR2 (germline): SGHRS, YFSETQ. With 2 bases clipped from V and 0 bases from J, the junction kept 6 bases outside the gene matches. The CDR3 extends over 16 amino acids. For the CDR3, the DNA is TGCGCCAGCAGCTTCGGGGGGATCCCTAGCACAGATACGCAGTATTTT. Translated: CASSFGGIPSTDTQYF.

This clonotype was counted a single time. The rearrangement uses TRBV6-5 and TRBJ2-5, with TRBD1 identical over 7 bases. The V and J ends lost 0 bases and 3 bases, in that order; junction bases with no gene match: 1. The CDR3 covers 14 residues. Germline V gene data show CDR1 as MNHEY and CDR2 as SVGAGI. The CDR3 DNA reads TGTGCCAGCAGTTACTCGGGACAGAAAGAGACCCAGTACTTC. It yields the protein CASSYSGQKETQYF.

This clonotype was detected a few times. CDR3: CASSQGVEAASYEQYF. The CDR3 DNA is TGTGCCAGCAGCCAAGGGGTCGAAGCGGCCTCCTACGAGCAGTACTTC. The chain uses TRBV4-2 and TRBJ2-7; D might be TRBD2 (5 bases). This CDR3 spans 16 amino acids. Trimming stripped 1 base from V and 0 bases from J, with 13 bases between. Germline V gene sequence: CDR1 LGHNA, CDR2 YNFKEQ.

The rearrangement joins TRBV7-2 to TRBJ2-3, with TRBD2 identical over 9 bases. This CDR3 has 15 residues. V gave up 5 bases and J gave up 1 base; unmatched junction bases: 4. The germline V gene has CDR1 SGHTA and CDR2 FQGNSA. Written as DNA, the CDR3 is TGTGCCAGCAGCCGTAGGACTAGCGGCACAGATACGCAGTATTTT. As protein: CASSRRTSGTDTQYF.

Many counts were recorded for this clonotype. The CDR3 DNA follows: TGTGCCAGCAGACCCGTTCTAGGGCCCCCTAACAATGAGCAGTTCTTC. Translation gives CASRPVLGPPNNEQFF. The rearrangement joins TRBV6-2 or TRBV6-3 to TRBJ2-1, with D hard to call. Germline values: CDR1 MNHEY, CDR2 SVGEGT. Trimming took 6 bases from V and 5 from J, leaving 20 bases between them. The CDR3 totals 16 residues.

V usage is TRBV5-1 and J usage is TRBJ2-7, with 9 bases aligning to TRBD1. Germline-derived CDR1 and CDR2 are SGHRS and YFSETQ. V was pared by 4 bases and J by 6 bases, with 11 bases of the junction left unmatched. This CDR3 contains 15 residues. As DNA, the CDR3 is TGCGCCAGCAGCAGAGAGGGGACAGGGATTCGCGAGCAGTACTTC. Residues: CASSREGTGIREQYF.

This clonotype was counted at least ten times. V usage is TRBV19 and J usage is TRBJ1-5; possible D gene TRBD1, 5 bases. The CDR3 sequence is 15 residues long. Trimming stripped 6 bases from V and 6 bases from J, with 18 bases between. Germline assignment: CDR1 LNHDA and CDR2 SQIVND (reference sequence). CDR3 nucleotides: TGTGCCAGTAGGCCTTTATTGGGTGGGGGTCAGCCCCAGCATTTT. Its protein product is CASRPLLGGGQPQHF.

The CDR3 coding sequence is TGTGCCACCAGTGATCCCGCTGGAAGTGGCTACACCTTC. The encoded protein is CATSDPAGSGYTF. The rearrangement links TRBV24-1 to TRBJ1-2; no clear D. Per germline, CDR1 KGHDR and CDR2 SFDVKD. This CDR3 contains 13 residues. V lost 3 bases to trimming and J lost 7 bases, with 11 bases between them.

The sample holds many counts of this clonotype. The gene calls are TRBV12-3 or TRBV12-4 and TRBJ2-1; 8 nucleotides align to TRBD1. CDR3 length equals 15 residues. J was trimmed by 6 bases and V by 6 bases; bases with no gene match: 10. The CDR3 nucleotides read TGTGCCAGCAGGCCCTGGACAGGGTTGGGCAATGAGCAGTTCTTC. The encoded protein is CASRPWTGLGNEQFF.

This chain links TRBV20-1 with TRBJ1-6; tentative D call: TRBD1 (6 bases). V dropped 5 bases and J dropped 8 bases, with 16 bases sitting between them. The CDR3 runs 14 residues. The V gene's germline CDR1 is DFQATT and CDR2 SNEGSKA (reference sequence). The CDR3 DNA follows: TGCAGTGCTGGCAGGACAGCAGTCGATTCACCCCTCCACTTT. Translation gives CSAGRTAVDSPLHF.

This clonotype came up a few times. The chain joins TRBV5-1 to TRBJ1-6; 10 bases fit TRBD1. The trim removed 1 base at V and 7 bases at J, leaving 5 bases unmatched. CDR1 and CDR2 (germline): SGHRS, YFSETQ. CDR3 size: 16 residues. DNA for the CDR3: TGCGCCAGCAGCTTGCCGGGACAGGGGATCAATTCACCCCTCCACTTT. Translated: CASSLPGQGINSPLHF.

This clonotype appeared many times. V is TRBV6-5 and J is TRBJ1-6; no clear D gene. The CDR3 is 15 residues long. Trimming took off 0 bases at V and 9 bases at J, with 12 bases between the two ends. Germline V gives CDR1 MNHEY, CDR2 SVGAGI. DNA of the CDR3: TGTGCCAGCAGTTACTCTTCGCCGAACTTTTCACCCCTCCACTTT. This codes for CASSYSSPNFSPLHF.

This clonotype was recorded at least ten times. This chain uses TRBV12-3 or TRBV12-4 with TRBJ2-2; D ambiguous. V lost 3 bases and J lost 7, with 3 bases in between. This CDR3 spans 11 amino acids. This CDR3 is CASSFNGELFF. Written as DNA, the CDR3 is TGTGCCAGCAGTTTTAACGGGGAGCTGTTTTTT.